These 22 T cell receptor beta chains originate from one sample sequenced in a study of IL-17A CD8 T cells in psoriatic arthritis synovium. Assay: immunoSEQ multiplex PCR; the TCRdb copy retains only in-frame clones and omits some. The profile shows more than 2,000 clones, under 75% of them singletons. Magnetically isolated CD3+ T cells were stimulated 1.5 hours with PMA and ionomycin. The synovial fluid came from psoriatic arthritis joints with active inflammation. Sequenced input: IFN-gamma+ CD8+ T cells from synovial fluid. Subset described: IL-17A-IFNgamma+ memory CD8+ (Tc1) cells. All receptors derive from a human donor with psoriatic arthritis.

The chain couples TRBV4-1 to TRBJ1-1, with 7 bases identical to TRBD1. The germline gives CDR1 MGHRA, CDR2 YSYEKL. V dropped 0 bases and J dropped 0; count of bases not matched to a gene: 4. The CDR3 consists of 16 residues. The CDR3 loop is CASSQEQGTLNTEAFF. CDR3 in DNA: TGCGCCAGCAGCCAAGAACAGGGGACTTTGAACACTGAAGCTTTCTTT.

The CDR3 nucleotides are TGTGCCAGCAGCCTGCGATACATGACACTCGATGGGAGCAGAAACTATGGCTACACCTTC. Translating it yields CASSLRYMTLDGSRNYGYTF. This chain uses TRBV5-4 with TRBJ1-2, with no clear D. Germline loops: CDR1 SGHNT, CDR2 YYREEE (reference sequence). The CDR3 loop spans 20 amino acids. V was pared by 4 bases and J by 2 bases, with 30 bases between. Drawing the rest from reference TRBV5-4 and TRBJ1-2, the complete variable domain is ETGVTQSPTHLIKTRGQQVTLRCSSQSGHNTVSWYQQALGQGPQFIFQYYREEENGRGNFPPRFSGLQFPNYSSELNVNALELDDSALYLCASSLRYMTLDGSRNYGYTFGSGTRLTVV.

The chain recombines TRBV7-3 with TRBJ2-7; D is undetermined. V lost 1 base and J 7 bases, leaving 11 bases between the germline ends. CDR3 size: 13 residues. Germline assignment: CDR1 SGHTA and CDR2 FQGTGA. In DNA, the CDR3 is TGTGCCAGCAGCTTAAACGGTGGACGGGAGCAGTACTTC. The encoded protein is CASSLNGGREQYF.

This clone was observed a handful of times. This chain joins TRBV5-6 and TRBJ1-2; no definite D call. The length of the CDR3 is 13 residues. V was cut by 4 bases and J by 5 bases, with 12 bases left in between. Germline V lookup: CDR1 SGHDT, CDR2 YYEEEE. The CDR3 DNA sequence: TGTGCCAGCAGCCCCCCGAATTTTTATGGCTACACCTTC. Protein product: CASSPPNFYGYTF.

The genes are TRBV10-3 and TRBJ2-6; 9 bases are shared with TRBD1. There are 16 residues in the CDR3. Trimming removed 5 bases from V and 2 bases from J; junction bases left unmatched: 4. Looked up from germline, CDR1 is ENHRY and CDR2 is SYGVKD. CDR3 sequence: CAISPDRGPGANVLTF. CDR3 DNA sequence: TGTGCCATCAGTCCGGACAGGGGCCCTGGGGCCAACGTCCTGACTTTC.

The chain combines TRBV2 with TRBJ1-1; 7 bases map to TRBD1. The V gene's germline CDR1 is SNHLY and CDR2 FYNNEI. Trimming removed 6 bases from V and 1 base from J; junction bases left unmatched: 2. The CDR3 contains 13 residues. The CDR3 DNA is TGTGCCAGCAGACGGACAGGGAACACTGAAGCTTTCTTT. It yields the protein CASRRTGNTEAFF.

The chain employs TRBV6-6 and TRBJ2-5, with D possibly being TRBD2 (7 bases). Trimming shortened V by 0 bases and J by 7 bases, and 9 bases separated the two germline ends. The CDR3 has 13 amino acids. Germline CDR1 and CDR2: MNHNY and SVGAGI (reference sequence). In DNA form, the CDR3 reads TGTGCCAGCAGTTACTCGGGAGGGGGGACCCAGTACTTC. The encoded protein is CASSYSGGGTQYF.

V gene TRBV30 combines with J gene TRBJ1-3; TRBD1 matches at 7 bases. The CDR3 contains 15 residues. Germline-derived CDR1 and CDR2 are GTSNPN and SVGIG (reference sequence). With 1 base clipped from V and 4 bases from J, the junction kept 7 bases outside the gene matches. Written as DNA, the CDR3 is TGTGCCTGGAGTGGATTGACAGGGCTAGGAAACACCATATATTTT. It is translated as CAWSGLTGLGNTIYF.

The chain combines TRBV2 with TRBJ2-7; the D gene is possibly TRBD2 (7 bases). Trimming cost V 7 bases and J 4 bases, with 17 bases left between them. This CDR3 region has 14 residues. Germline assignment: CDR1 SNHLY and CDR2 FYNNEI. The DNA for the CDR3 is TGTGCCAGCACTTCTGTTGGGGGGGCATACGAGCAGTACTTC. It codes for CASTSVGGAYEQYF.

This clone was seen only a few times. This chain links TRBV13 with TRBJ2-5; D gene ambiguous. CDR1 and CDR2 (germline): PRHDT, FYEKMQ (reference sequence). This CDR3 region has 14 residues. V lost 7 bases and J lost 3, with 15 bases in between. The CDR3 loop is CASTLLAEKETQYF. CDR3 in DNA: TGTGCCAGCACCCTTTTAGCAGAAAAAGAGACCCAGTACTTC. Full variable domain (outside the CDR3, taken from reference TRBV13 and TRBJ2-5): AAGVIQSPRHLIKEKRETATLKCYPIPRHDTVYWYQQGPGQDPQFLISFYEKMQSDKGSIPDRFSAQQFSDYHSELNMSSLELGDSALYFCASTLLAEKETQYFGPGTRLLVL.

A single count supports this clone. The V gene is TRBV18, the J gene TRBJ1-5; D gene unclear. Germline V CDR1 and CDR2: KGHSH, LQKENI. V lost 3 bases and J 0 bases, leaving 9 bases between the germline ends. CDR3 size: 15 residues. CDR3 DNA sequence: TGTGCCAGCTCACCGTACACGGATAGCAATCAGCCCCAGCATTTT. It specifies CASSPYTDSNQPQHF.

This sequence joins TRBV7-2 and TRBJ1-2, with a possible D match to TRBD1 (6 bases). Trimming removed 1 base from V and 6 bases from J, with 15 bases in between. Germline V CDR1 and CDR2: SGHTA, FQGNSA. This CDR3 contains 15 residues. CDR3 protein: CASSLVVGGGDGYTF. The CDR3, as DNA: TGTGCCAGCAGCTTAGTAGTGGGGGGCGGCGATGGCTACACCTTC.

V usage is TRBV5-4 and J usage is TRBJ1-5; D possibly corresponds to TRBD1 (5 bases). Trimming removed 0 bases from V and 6 bases from J, with 10 bases in between. Germline CDR1 SGHNT, CDR2 YYREEE (reference sequence). This CDR3 is built from 14 residues. The CDR3 sequence: CASSLDGGGQPQHF. The CDR3 bases are TGTGCCAGCAGCTTGGATGGGGGGGGTCAGCCCCAGCATTTT.

This clone appeared a single time. The V gene is TRBV2, the J gene TRBJ2-1, with 11 nucleotides matching TRBD2. The CDR3 has 16 residues. Trimming at V came to 2 bases and at J to 5 bases, leaving 5 bases not matched to a gene. The germline gives CDR1 SNHLY, CDR2 FYNNEI. For the CDR3, the DNA is TGTGCCAGCAGTGAACTAGCGGGGGGCTCGGACAATGAGCAGTTCTTC. Its translation is CASSELAGGSDNEQFF.

This clone showed up just once. V usage is TRBV7-5 and J usage is TRBJ1-1. TRBV7-5 is classified as a pseudogene. This CDR3 region has 12 residues. The CDR3 DNA reads TGTGCCAGCAGCTTCCCAAGTACTGAAGCTTTCTTT. Its translation is CASSFPSTEAFF.

In its sample, this clone was seen a few times. The rearrangement uses TRBV9 and TRBJ1-5; D is perhaps TRBD1 (5 bases). From germline, CDR1 is SGDLS and CDR2 YYNGEE. The V gene lost 3 bases and the J gene lost 0 bases, with 10 bases spanning the gap. The CDR3 length is 15 residues. The CDR3 nucleotides read TGTGCCAGCAGCGCTGACAGTTATAGCAATCAGCCCCAGCATTTT. Amino acids: CASSADSYSNQPQHF.

Only one count was recorded for this clone. The chain recombines TRBV2 with TRBJ1-1, with no clear D. V was clipped by 1 base and J by 0 bases, with 9 bases between them. The V gene's germline CDR1 is SNHLY and CDR2 FYNNEI. CDR3 length: 15 amino acids. The CDR3 coding sequence is TGTGCCAGCAGTGAAGACGGCCCTATGAACACTGAAGCTTTCTTT. Residues: CASSEDGPMNTEAFF.

The CDR3 coding sequence is TGCGCCAGCAGCCAAGACGGAGCGGGGGTTAGCACAGATACGCAGTATTTT. Amino acid sequence: CASSQDGAGVSTDTQYF. This sequence joins TRBV4-1 and TRBJ2-3; TRBD2 matches 8 bases. V shed 0 bases and J 0 bases; nucleotides not matched to a gene: 5. This CDR3 is 17 amino acids long. The germline V gene encodes CDR1 MGHRA and CDR2 YSYEKL.

There are a few counts of this clone. The genes are TRBV21-1 and TRBJ1-2; TRBD1, the table's D call, lacks a check against the DNA. TRBV21-1 is a known pseudogene. The CDR3 extends over 20 amino acids. The CDR3, as DNA: TGTGCCAGCAGCAAAGGGGAATGGAGGAACAGGGGGCAACCCCCTGATGGCTACACCTTC. Amino acid sequence: CASSKGEWRNRGQPPDGYTF.

This clone was recorded only once. V is TRBV7-6 and J is TRBJ2-2; D may match TRBD1 or TRBD2 (5 bases each). This CDR3 has 16 residues. The germline gives CDR1 SGHVS, CDR2 FNYEAQ. Trimming removed 5 bases from V and 1 base from J, with 14 bases in between. The CDR3 is CASSPGGAGNTGELFF. In nucleotides, the CDR3 is TGTGCCAGCAGCCCTGGTGGGGCGGGGAACACCGGGGAGCTGTTTTTT.

The V call is TRBV7-8, the J call TRBJ1-4; no reliable D call. The V end was cut by 1 base, the J end by 7 bases, with 16 bases between. The CDR3 is 16 amino acids. Germline CDR1 and CDR2: SGHVS and FQNEAQ. The CDR3, as DNA: TGTGCCAGCAGCTTAGGGGGATGGGGTGACGGTGAAAAACTGTTTTTT. It is translated as CASSLGGWGDGEKLFF.

The V call is TRBV7-8, the J call TRBJ2-1; no firm D call. Trimming cost V 2 bases and J 1 base, with 9 bases left between them. Germline-derived CDR1 and CDR2 are SGHVS and FQNEAQ. This CDR3 region has 15 residues. The DNA of the CDR3 is TGTGCCAGCAGCTTATACGGCCAGTCCTACAATGAGCAGTTCTTC. As protein: CASSLYGQSYNEQFF.